Below are 21 T cell receptor beta chains sequenced from a single sample in a study of OX40 agonist ivuxolimab in advanced cancers. Data came from immunoSEQ multiplex PCR; TCRdb stores just in-frame clones and leaves some out. The sample includes fewer than 80,000 clones, 86% of them seen just once. The specimen was CD4+ or CD8+ T cells sorted from blood, collected in a trial of the OX40 agonist ivuxolimab. Receptors were obtained from an adult with an advanced solid tumor such as melanoma, head and neck, liver or kidney cancer.

For the CDR3, the DNA is TGTGCCAGCTCACCACCGCTGGGCACAGATACGCAGTATTTT. Its protein product is CASSPPLGTDTQYF. This chain joins TRBV18 and TRBJ2-3, with D unclear. The germline V gene has CDR1 KGHSH and CDR2 LQKENI. The ends were cut back, 0 bases at V and 1 base at J, with 5 bases in the middle. This CDR3 comprises 14 residues.

The rearrangement links TRBV6-5 to TRBJ1-2; the D is unclear. The germline V gene has CDR1 MNHEY and CDR2 SVGAGI. V lost 0 bases, J lost 8 bases, and 10 bases lay in between. The CDR3 loop spans 13 amino acids. Written as DNA, the CDR3 is TGTGCCAGCAGTTACTCCGGGCAGGTGGGCTACACCTTC. Its translation is CASSYSGQVGYTF.

Points on this clone: This sample includes further DNA sequences coding for the same CDR3. This sequence joins TRBV6-1 and TRBJ1-3; D not certain. The V gene lost 6 bases and the J gene lost 0 bases, with 9 bases spanning the gap. Germline V lookup: CDR1 MNHNS, CDR2 SASEGT. This CDR3 has 14 residues. This CDR3 reads CASRSLTSGNTIYF. CDR3 DNA: TGTGCCAGCAGAAGTTTGACCTCTGGAAACACCATATATTTT.

This chain links TRBV5-1 with TRBJ2-1; 9 positions match TRBD1. Per the germline V gene, CDR1 is SGHRS and CDR2 is YFSETQ. J was trimmed by 2 bases and V by 3 bases; bases with no gene match: 3. The CDR3 runs to 15 residues. CDR3 sequence reads: CASSSRDRAYNEQFF. As DNA, the CDR3 is TGCGCCAGCAGCTCCCGGGACAGGGCCTACAATGAGCAGTTCTTC.

This CDR3 is CASTKQGTNYGYTF. DNA of the CDR3: TGTGCCAGTACCAAACAGGGGACTAACTATGGCTACACCTTC. The chain uses TRBV19 and TRBJ1-2, with 7 bases identical to TRBD1. The germline V gene encodes CDR1 LNHDA and CDR2 SQIVND (reference sequence). V was pared by 7 bases and J by 0 bases, with 5 bases of the junction left unmatched. The CDR3 has 14 amino acids.

The chain has TRBV18 and TRBJ1-5, with 9 bases fitting TRBD1. There are 15 residues in the CDR3. From germline, CDR1 is KGHSH and CDR2 LQKENI. With 3 bases clipped from V and 7 bases from J, the junction kept 7 bases outside the gene matches. DNA of the CDR3: TGTGCCAGCTCACCGATAGGACAGGGGCGACAGCCCCAGCATTTT. This sequence encodes CASSPIGQGRQPQHF.

This chain connects TRBV11-3 to TRBJ2-5; D is unclear. V was shortened by 1 base and J by 3 bases, with 6 bases between the two germline ends. The CDR3 is 13 amino acids. Germline-derived CDR1 and CDR2 are SGHNT and YENEEA. The CDR3 loop is CASSLATKETQYF. CDR3 nucleotide sequence: TGTGCCAGCAGCTTAGCGACCAAAGAGACCCAGTACTTC.

The CDR3 bases are TGTGCCATCAGTGATAGGGACAGCCACTATGGCTACACCTTC. Translation: CAISDRDSHYGYTF. V is TRBV10-3 and J is TRBJ1-2; 7 bases are a match to TRBD1. CDR1 is ENHRY and CDR2 is SYGVKD in the germline V gene. The J segment lost 3 bases and the V segment lost 3 bases, leaving 4 bases of the junction unmatched. This CDR3 is built from 14 residues.

A single count supports this clone. The CDR3 bases are TGTGCTAGTGGTATAGGACAGGGGGCTCAGCCCCAGCATTTT. Its protein is CASGIGQGAQPQHF. The gene calls are TRBV12-5 and TRBJ1-5, with 11 bases aligning to TRBD1. CDR3 length equals 14 residues. Germline loops: CDR1 LGHNT, CDR2 FRNRAP. The J segment lost 6 bases and the V segment lost 5 bases, leaving 3 bases of the junction unmatched. The variable domain in full, with the rest retrieved from reference TRBV12-5 and TRBJ1-5, is DARVTQTPRHKVTEMGQEVTMRCQPILGHNTVFWYRQTMMQGLELLAYFRNRAPLDDSGMPKDRFSAEMPDATLATLKIQPSEPRDSAVYFCASGIGQGAQPQHFGDGTRLSIL.

The chain couples TRBV9 to TRBJ2-1; D possibly matches TRBD1 or TRBD2 (7 bases each). The germline gives CDR1 SGDLS, CDR2 YYNGEE. This CDR3 is built from 17 residues. Trimming left V 0 bases short and J 5 bases short, with 18 bases between. The CDR3 loop is CASSVGPGGGLNNEQFF. The CDR3 DNA sequence: TGTGCCAGCAGCGTAGGCCCAGGGGGGGGCCTTAACAATGAGCAGTTCTTC.

J is TRBJ1-4 and V is TRBV7-9; D may be TRBD1 (6 bases). CDR1 and CDR2 from the germline V gene are SEHNR and FQNEAQ (reference sequence). Trimming stripped 6 bases from V and 3 bases from J, with 14 bases between. The CDR3 consists of 15 residues. CDR3 DNA: TGTGCCAGCAGAAAAACAGGGTCTCCTAATGAAAAACTGTTTTTT. Amino acid sequence: CASRKTGSPNEKLFF. The full variable domain, completed using reference TRBV7-9 and TRBJ1-4, is DTGVSQNPRHKITKRGQNVTFRCDPISEHNRLYWYRQTLGQGPEFLTYFQNEAQLEKSRLLSDRFSAERPKGSFSTLEIQRTEQGDSAMYLCASRKTGSPNEKLFFGSGTQLSVL.

This chain uses TRBV11-2 with TRBJ2-2, with D unresolved. This CDR3 comprises 15 residues. Germline V lookup: CDR1 SGHAT, CDR2 FQNNGV. Deletions cut 1 base from V and 1 base from J, with 7 bases between. CDR3 nucleotide sequence: TGTGCCAGCAGCTTAGTACCCCAGAACACCGGGGAGCTGTTTTTT. Amino acid sequence: CASSLVPQNTGELFF.

The rearrangement joins TRBV5-4 to TRBJ1-6; D call uncertain. The V and J ends lost 2 bases and 7 bases respectively, with 10 bases between them. Germline V CDR1 and CDR2: SGHNT, YYREEE (reference sequence). This CDR3 is built from 14 residues. CDR3 nucleotides: TGTGCCAGCAGCTTCGACTTGGGAAATTCACCCCTCCACTTT. Encoded protein: CASSFDLGNSPLHF.

The chain is built from TRBV5-6 and TRBJ1-2; D unresolved. V was clipped by 4 bases and J by 5 bases, with 18 bases between them. The CDR3 loop spans 15 amino acids. From germline, CDR1 is SGHDT and CDR2 YYEEEE. The CDR3 bases are TGTGCCAGCAGCCCAAACAGCCTCCTGGGGTATGGCTACACCTTC. Translated, it gives CASSPNSLLGYGYTF.

V and J are TRBV6-1 and TRBJ1-2, with D tentatively TRBD1 (6 bases). The V gene's germline CDR1 is MNHNS and CDR2 SASEGT. This CDR3 is 15 amino acids long. V was pared by 5 bases and J by 0 bases, with 13 bases between. Here the CDR3 DNA reads TGTGCCAGCAGTTTAACAGGGATAGCTAACTATGGCTACACCTTC. This translates into CASSLTGIANYGYTF.

The rearrangement joins TRBV4-1 to TRBJ2-1; tentatively, D is TRBD1 or TRBD2 (5 bases each). V dropped 4 bases and J dropped 0 bases, with 16 bases sitting between them. The CDR3 consists of 17 residues. The germline CDR1 and CDR2 sequences are MGHRA and YSYEKL. CDR3 region: CASSPSGSASSYNEQFF. In DNA, the CDR3 is TGCGCCAGCAGCCCCTCAGGGAGTGCGAGCTCCTACAATGAGCAGTTCTTC.

CDR3 sequence (DNA): TGTGCCAGTAGTTCACGGACAGGGAGCAATCAGCCCCAGCATTTT. Its protein is CASSSRTGSNQPQHF. V gene TRBV19 combines with J gene TRBJ1-5; 8 bases line up with TRBD1. V shed 5 bases and J 1 base; nucleotides not matched to a gene: 4. Germline V gene sequence: CDR1 LNHDA, CDR2 SQIVND (reference sequence). The CDR3 extends over 15 amino acids.

A remark on this clone: Its ends do not fully match the called genes, so a read error is possible. This rearrangement joins TRBV7-7 to TRBJ1-2; the D gene is possibly TRBD1 (6 bases). This CDR3 is 15 amino acids long. CDR1 is SSHAT and CDR2 is FNYEAQ in the germline V gene (reference sequence). The CDR3 bases are TGTGCTAGCAGCCCCCTCGTCGGGGGGCTTTTTGGCCACACCTTC. This codes for CASSPLVGGLFGHTF.

This clone has more than one count but fewer than ten. CDR3 bases: TGTGCCAGCAGTTCGGACAGAACTTCAACTAATGAAAAACTGTTTTTT. It translates to CASSSDRTSTNEKLFF. The rearrangement uses TRBV6-5 and TRBJ1-4; D might be TRBD1 (6 bases). The CDR3 has 16 amino acids. Trimming took 4 bases from V and 0 from J, leaving 12 bases between them. CDR1 MNHEY and CDR2 SVGAGI come from the germline V gene.

This clone was counted a few times. The chain carries TRBV19 and TRBJ1-1; a weak D match, TRBD1 (5 bases). V lost 7 bases, J lost 4 bases, and 16 bases lay in between. The V gene's germline CDR1 is LNHDA and CDR2 SQIVND (reference sequence). The CDR3 runs to 14 residues. The CDR3 sequence: CASTMDTRGTEAFF. CDR3 DNA sequence: TGTGCCAGTACCATGGACACGAGGGGCACTGAAGCTTTCTTT.

This sequence joins TRBV2 and TRBJ1-2; D may be TRBD1 (6 bases). Germline V gene data show CDR1 as SNHLY and CDR2 as FYNNEI. Trimming removed 6 bases from V and 4 bases from J, with 12 bases in between. The length of the CDR3 is 13 residues. CDR3 DNA: TGTGCCAGCAGGTACACAGGGTTCTATGGCTACACCTTC. Translated, it gives CASRYTGFYGYTF. The full variable domain, completed using reference TRBV2 and TRBJ1-2, is EPEVTQTPSHQVTQMGQEVILRCVPISNHLYFYWYRQILGQKVEFLVSFYNNEISEKSEIFDDQFSVERPDGSNFTLKIRSTKLEDSAMYFCASRYTGFYGYTFGSGTRLTVV.